The 5 T cell receptor beta chains in this list originate from one sample, sequenced in a study of T-cell memory formation after mild COVID-19. From the 5' RACE reads, TCRdb called clonotypes with MiXCR, one entry per CDR3 protein. The sample includes roughly 410,000 distinct CDR3 sequences, 20% to 25% seen only once; the top ten take 7% to 9.5%. The sample was PBMCs or a T cell subset sorted from them (not recorded which). The receptors were sampled from an adult woman who had mild COVID-19 (a few samples of this study predate the infection). Cell type and time point are not known.

In DNA, the CDR3 is TGTGCCAGCAGCCAGGGGCGAGGGCTCTCCTACGAGCAGTACTTC. Amino acids: CASSQGRGLSYEQYF. The chain combines TRBV3-1 with TRBJ2-7; D tentatively reads TRBD1 or TRBD2 (5 bases each). The V gene's germline CDR1 is LGHDT and CDR2 YNNKEL (reference sequence). This CDR3 comprises 15 residues. V was clipped by 3 bases and J by 0 bases, with 12 bases between them.

CDR3 sequence reads: CASKEQGALSNEQYF. DNA for the CDR3: TGTGCCAGCAAGGAACAGGGGGCGCTCTCAAACGAGCAGTACTTC. This sequence joins TRBV12-3 or TRBV12-4 and TRBJ2-7; 9 bases fit TRBD1. The CDR3 runs to 15 residues. V was pared by 7 bases and J by 5 bases, with 12 bases of the junction left unmatched.

This clonotype has only a few counts. The V and J genes are TRBV5-1 and TRBJ2-4, with a possible D match to TRBD1 (6 bases). Trimming left V 4 bases short and J 0 bases short, with 8 bases between. The CDR3 has 14 amino acids. Germline lookup yields CDR1 SGHRS and CDR2 YFSETQ. In DNA, the CDR3 is TGCGCCAGCAGCACGGACAGAGCCAAAAACATTCAGTACTTC. Amino acid sequence: CASSTDRAKNIQYF.

With respect to this clonotype: At one of its ends the junction is not consistent with the germline gene, which may arise from a read error. The rearrangement joins TRBV25-1 to TRBJ1-5; D is undetermined. The CDR3 totals 14 residues. The germline gives CDR1 MGHDK, CDR2 SYGVNS. The CDR3 bases are TGTGCCAGCAGTGAACATCCTTCAAATCGGCCCCAGCATTTT. Translated: CASSEHPSNRPQHF.

The gene calls are TRBV7-2 and TRBJ1-1, with TRBD1 identical over 7 bases. The CDR3 covers 14 residues. CDR1 and CDR2 (germline): SGHTA, FQGNSA. V lost 4 bases and J lost 6; bases outside the gene matches: 8. CDR3 sequence reads: CASSSAPTGPEAFF. The DNA of the CDR3 is TGTGCCAGCAGCTCCGCCCCGACAGGGCCTGAAGCTTTCTTT.